This TCR beta chain was found in a study of shared clonotypes between healthy human individuals. Trimming removed 4 bases at V and 0 bases at J, with 13 bases between. Germline V gene data show CDR1 as MNHEY and CDR2 as SMNVEV (reference sequence). The CDR3 has 16 residues. Method: immunoSEQ multiplex PCR; TCRdb's copy keeps in-frame clones and lacks some. The table includes about 2.4 million clones, more than 85% detected once. The sample comprised naive CD4+ T cells from PBMCs. Subset in this sample: CD45RA+ positively selected. The sequence was obtained from a man younger than 35 in good health. Some clones in this sample may be carry-over from other donors' samples. The rearrangement joins TRBV27 to TRBJ2-1; D gene uncertain. The CDR3: CASSSHRLSSYNEQFF. The DNA of the CDR3 is TGTGCCAGCAGTTCCCATCGGCTTAGCTCCTACAATGAGCAGTTCTTC.